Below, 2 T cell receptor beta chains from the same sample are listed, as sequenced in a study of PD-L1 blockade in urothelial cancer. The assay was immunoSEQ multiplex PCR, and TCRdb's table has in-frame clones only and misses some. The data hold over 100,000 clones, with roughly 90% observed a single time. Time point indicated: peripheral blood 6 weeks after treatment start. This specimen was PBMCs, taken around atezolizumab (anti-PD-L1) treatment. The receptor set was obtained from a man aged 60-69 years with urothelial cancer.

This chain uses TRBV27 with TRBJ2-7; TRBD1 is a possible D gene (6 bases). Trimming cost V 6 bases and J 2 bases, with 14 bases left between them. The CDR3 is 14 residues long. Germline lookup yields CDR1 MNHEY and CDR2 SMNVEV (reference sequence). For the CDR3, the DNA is TGTGCCAGCAGCACCGGGACAAGACCCTACGAGCAGTACTTC. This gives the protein CASSTGTRPYEQYF.

CDR3 region: CASSQELAAQQFF. CDR3 bases: TGCGCCAGCAGCCAGGAACTAGCGGCACAGCAGTTCTTC. The chain links TRBV4-3 to TRBJ2-1; 8 nucleotides agree with TRBD2. The CDR3 contains 13 residues. With 3 bases clipped from V and 11 bases from J, the junction kept 6 bases outside the gene matches. From germline, CDR1 is LGHNA and CDR2 YSLEER.